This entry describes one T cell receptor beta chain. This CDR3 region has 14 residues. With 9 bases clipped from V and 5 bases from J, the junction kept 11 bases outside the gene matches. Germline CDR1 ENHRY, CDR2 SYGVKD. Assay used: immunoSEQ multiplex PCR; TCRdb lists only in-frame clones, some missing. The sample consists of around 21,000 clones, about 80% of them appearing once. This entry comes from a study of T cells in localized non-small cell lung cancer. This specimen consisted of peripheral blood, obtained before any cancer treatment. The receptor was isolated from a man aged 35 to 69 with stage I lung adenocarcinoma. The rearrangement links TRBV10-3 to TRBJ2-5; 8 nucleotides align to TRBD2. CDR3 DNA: TGTGCCATAGATACTAGCGGTAGAGGGGAGACCCAGTACTTC. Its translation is CAIDTSGRGETQYF.